The clone carrying this TCR beta chain occurred a few times. The target antigen is unknown. These data are taken from a study of T-cell memory formation after mild COVID-19. Overall study results and limits: CD4+ clones that contracted lay mainly in CM and EM; CD8+ ones lay in EMRA.

TCRdb called the 5' RACE reads again in MiXCR, with one record for every CDR3 protein. The table includes about half a million distinct CDR3 sequences, 18% detected once. The CDR3 has 15 residues. Trimming removed 3 bases from V and 7 bases from J, with 16 bases in between. The germline gives CDR1 SGDLS, CDR2 YYNGEE. The sequence was obtained from an adult woman who had mild COVID-19 (a few samples of this study predate the infection). Cell type and time point are not known. The sequenced sample consisted of PBMCs or a T cell subset sorted from them (not recorded which). The chain uses TRBV9 and TRBJ1-4, with TRBD1 as a possible D gene (5 bases). The DNA of the CDR3 is TGTGCCAGCAGCGCTTATAGTGGGGCGGCTGAAAAACTGTTTTTT. It specifies CASSAYSGAAEKLFF.